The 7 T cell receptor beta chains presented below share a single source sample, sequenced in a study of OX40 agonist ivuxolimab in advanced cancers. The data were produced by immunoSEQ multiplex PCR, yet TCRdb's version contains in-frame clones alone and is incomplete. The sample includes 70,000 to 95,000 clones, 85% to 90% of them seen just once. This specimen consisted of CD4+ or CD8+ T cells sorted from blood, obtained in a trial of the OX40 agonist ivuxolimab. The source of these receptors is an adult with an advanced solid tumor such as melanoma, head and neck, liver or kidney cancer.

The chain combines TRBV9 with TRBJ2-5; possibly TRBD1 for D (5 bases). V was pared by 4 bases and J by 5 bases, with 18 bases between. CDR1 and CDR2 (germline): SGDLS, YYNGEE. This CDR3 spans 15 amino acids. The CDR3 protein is CASSQTPDSLETQYF. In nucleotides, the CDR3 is TGTGCCAGCAGCCAAACCCCCGACAGTCTCGAGACCCAGTACTTC.

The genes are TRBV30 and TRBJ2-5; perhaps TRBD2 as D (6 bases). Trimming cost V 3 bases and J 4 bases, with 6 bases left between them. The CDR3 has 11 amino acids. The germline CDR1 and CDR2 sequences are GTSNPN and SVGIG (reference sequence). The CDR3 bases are TGTGCCTGGAGGGAGGGAGAGACCCAGTACTTC. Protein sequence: CAWREGETQYF.

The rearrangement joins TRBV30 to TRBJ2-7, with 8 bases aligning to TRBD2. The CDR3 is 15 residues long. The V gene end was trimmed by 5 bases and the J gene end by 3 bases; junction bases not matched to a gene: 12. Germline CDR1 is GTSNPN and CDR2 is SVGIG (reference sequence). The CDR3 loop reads CAWANSIAGYYEQYF. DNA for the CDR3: TGTGCCTGGGCCAACTCGATAGCGGGATACTACGAGCAGTACTTC. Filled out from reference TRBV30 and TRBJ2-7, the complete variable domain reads SQTIHQWPATLVQPVGSPLSLECTVEGTSNPNLYWYRQAAGRGLQLLFYSVGIGQISSEVPQNLSASRPQDRQFILSSKKLLLSDSGFYLCAWANSIAGYYEQYFGPGTRLTVT.

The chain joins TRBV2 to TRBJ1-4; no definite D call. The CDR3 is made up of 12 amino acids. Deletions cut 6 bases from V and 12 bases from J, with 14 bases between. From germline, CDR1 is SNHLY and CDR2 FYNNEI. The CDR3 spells CASRETLTELFF. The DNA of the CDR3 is TGTGCCAGCAGAGAAACTCTGACGGAACTGTTTTTT.

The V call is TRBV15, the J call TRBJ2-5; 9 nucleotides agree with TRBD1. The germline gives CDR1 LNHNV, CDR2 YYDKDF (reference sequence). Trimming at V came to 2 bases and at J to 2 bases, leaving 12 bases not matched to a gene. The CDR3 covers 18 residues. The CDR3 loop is CATSRSTPGQGPQETQYF. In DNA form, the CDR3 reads TGTGCCACCAGCAGATCAACTCCGGGACAGGGCCCTCAAGAGACCCAGTACTTC.

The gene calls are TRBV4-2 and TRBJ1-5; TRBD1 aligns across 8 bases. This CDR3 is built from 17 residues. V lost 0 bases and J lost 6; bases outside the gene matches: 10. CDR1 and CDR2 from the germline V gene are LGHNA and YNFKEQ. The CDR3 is CASSQDRGGDRTQPQHF. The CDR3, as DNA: TGTGCCAGCAGCCAAGATCGGGGAGGGGACAGGACTCAGCCCCAGCATTTT.

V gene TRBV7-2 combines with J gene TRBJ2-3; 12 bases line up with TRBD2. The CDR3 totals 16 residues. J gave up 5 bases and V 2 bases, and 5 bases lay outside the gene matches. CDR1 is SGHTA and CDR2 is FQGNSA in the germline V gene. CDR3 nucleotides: TGTGCCAGCAGCTTAAGGCTAGCGGGAGGGGGAGATACGCAGTATTTT. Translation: CASSLRLAGGGDTQYF. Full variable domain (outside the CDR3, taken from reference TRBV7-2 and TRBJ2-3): GAGVSQSPSNKVTEKGKDVELRCDPISGHTALYWYRQSLGQGLEFLIYFQGNSAPDKSGLPSDRFSAERTGGSVSTLTIQRTQQEDSAVYLCASSLRLAGGGDTQYFGPGTRLTVL.